Listed here is a single T cell receptor beta chain. The data were taken from a study of cytomegalovirus exposure and HLA in healthy donors. This CDR3 region has 15 residues. CDR1 is GTSNPN and CDR2 is SVGIG in the germline V gene (reference sequence). With 1 base removed from V and 7 bases from J, the gap between germline ends came to 16 bases. The PCR employed 60 Vbeta primers together with 13 Jbeta primers. Assay used: immunoSEQ multiplex PCR; TCRdb lists only in-frame clones, some missing. The sample lists around 160,000 clones; 60% to 80% were seen once. The rearrangement joins TRBV30 to TRBJ2-2, with a weak D call TRBD1 (5 bases). This TCR derives from a woman between 40 and 50 years old in good health and CMV-seropositive. The sample consisted of PBMCs. The DNA of the CDR3 is TGTGCCTGGAGTGCCGACTGGGGCTTGGACGGGGAGCTGTTTTTT. It codes for CAWSADWGLDGELFF.